The entry below describes one T cell receptor beta chain. This sample is drawn from a study of blood T cell repertoires in COVID-19. Study as a whole: Samples taken during acute and convalescent COVID-19 were collected in the United States, Italy and Spain.

From germline, CDR1 is SGHAT and CDR2 FQNNGV. Unmatched junction bases numbered 9, after V lost 5 bases and J lost 6 bases. The CDR3 spans 14 residues. The assay was immunoSEQ multiplex PCR, and TCRdb's table has in-frame clones only and misses some. The sample holds 290,000 or so clones; approximately 80% are singletons and the top ten take 5%. Study members were between about 18 and 100 years old and lived in approximately 25 US regions. Membership in each cohort depended on participant-reported clinical history. The clonotype was recovered from a man aged 35 to 55 who had been exposed to COVID-19. Material: PBMCs or T cells enriched from blood (not recorded which). The chain employs TRBV11-2 and TRBJ2-7, with 8 bases fitting TRBD2. The CDR3 DNA sequence: TGTGCCAGCAGCCTGGGACTAGAAAGACGCGAGCAGTACTTC. Amino acids: CASSLGLERREQYF.